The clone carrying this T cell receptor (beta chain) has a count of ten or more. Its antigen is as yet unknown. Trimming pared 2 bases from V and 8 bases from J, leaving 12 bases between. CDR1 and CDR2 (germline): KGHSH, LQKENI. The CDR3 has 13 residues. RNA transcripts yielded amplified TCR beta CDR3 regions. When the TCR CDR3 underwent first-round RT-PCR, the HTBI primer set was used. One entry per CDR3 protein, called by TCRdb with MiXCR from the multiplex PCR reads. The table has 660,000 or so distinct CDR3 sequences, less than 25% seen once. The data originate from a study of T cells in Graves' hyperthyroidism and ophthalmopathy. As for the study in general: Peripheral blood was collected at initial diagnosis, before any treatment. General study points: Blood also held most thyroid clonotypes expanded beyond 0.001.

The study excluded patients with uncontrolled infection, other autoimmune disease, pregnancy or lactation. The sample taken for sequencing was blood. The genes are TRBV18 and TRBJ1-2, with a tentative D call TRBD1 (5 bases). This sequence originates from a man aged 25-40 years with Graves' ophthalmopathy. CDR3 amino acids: CASSPGTAGGYTF. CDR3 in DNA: TGTGCCAGCTCACCAGGGACTGCGGGCGGCTACACCTTC.